The present TCR beta chain was sequenced within a study of CD8 T cells in ankylosing spondylitis. A few counts support this clonotype. Its antigen is still unknown. TCRdb reprocessed the 5' RACE reads via MiXCR and lists one record per CDR3 protein. Of about 400,000 distinct CDR3 sequences listed, more than 20% are singletons. Looked up from germline, CDR1 is SNHLY and CDR2 is FYNNEI. The length of the CDR3 is 15 residues. Trimming shortened V by 4 bases and J by 3 bases, and 16 bases separated the two germline ends. Study results and limitations: Within ankylosing spondylitis blood, a TCR beta motif made up of eight or nine highly homologous variants appeared to be characteristic. Disease-linked clones had a CD8+ phenotype and relatively low frequency in peripheral blood.

V gene TRBV2 combines with J gene TRBJ2-7; D remains ambiguous. This sequence was found in a male donor with ankylosing spondylitis. Sequenced sample: blood, either unsorted or a sorted T cell fraction (not recorded which). CDR3 protein: CASSVGSGDVYEQYF. DNA of the CDR3: TGTGCCAGCAGTGTCGGATCGGGTGACGTCTACGAGCAGTACTTC.